These 6 T cell receptor beta chains share one sample of origin, sequenced in a study of blood T cell repertoires in COVID-19. Sequenced by immunoSEQ multiplex PCR; TCRdb stores in-frame clones only, minus some. The table shows fewer than 25,000 clones, with 89% occurring only once. Input material: peripheral blood. These receptors originate from a human donor in a cohort sampled during active COVID-19.

This chain links TRBV5-1 with TRBJ2-3; 9 bases match TRBD1. The CDR3 length is 16 residues. The V gene end was trimmed by 5 bases and the J gene end by 4 bases; junction bases not matched to a gene: 11. The germline CDR1 and CDR2 sequences are SGHRS and YFSETQ. In DNA, the CDR3 is TGCGCCAGCAGGAACCTAGGGACAGGGTTATCAGATACGCAGTATTTT. Its translation: CASRNLGTGLSDTQYF.

V usage is TRBV3-1 (or the pseudogene TRBV3-2) and J usage is TRBJ2-7, with D unclear. Germline V gives CDR1 LGHDT, CDR2 YNNKEL (reference sequence). V was cut by 4 bases and J by 4 bases, with 5 bases left in between. The CDR3 length is 11 residues. The CDR3 nucleotides read TGTGCCAGCAGCCTCCATTACGAGCAGTACTTC. Translating gives CASSLHYEQYF.

This clone was seen only once. The genes are TRBV19 and TRBJ1-3; tentatively, D is TRBD1 (5 bases). Germline V gene data show CDR1 as LNHDA and CDR2 as SQIVND (reference sequence). V was clipped by 7 bases and J by 0 bases, with 16 bases between them. The CDR3 totals 16 residues. The CDR3 nucleotides are TGTGCCAGTACCCCTTCAGGGCTTAACTCTGGAAACACCATATATTTT. It encodes CASTPSGLNSGNTIYF.

The chain employs TRBV6-1 and TRBJ2-7, with D unresolved. Germline CDR1 is MNHNS and CDR2 is SASEGT. V gave up 0 bases and J gave up 2 bases, with 8 bases separating them. This CDR3 spans 14 amino acids. CDR3 region: CASSEAPRTYEQYF. The CDR3 DNA reads TGTGCCAGCAGTGAAGCTCCCAGAACCTACGAGCAGTACTTC.

The chain recombines TRBV7-2 with TRBJ1-2; TRBD1 is a possible D gene (6 bases). This CDR3 comprises 15 residues. Trimming stripped 5 bases from V and 7 bases from J, with 20 bases between. The V gene's germline CDR1 is SGHTA and CDR2 FQGNSA. The CDR3 DNA sequence: TGTGCCAGCAGCGCCCAACTCACACAGGGTGGTGGCTACACCTTC. Its translation: CASSAQLTQGGGYTF.

The V call is TRBV28, the J call TRBJ1-2, with 9 positions matching TRBD1. The CDR3 loop spans 15 amino acids. Germline-derived CDR1 and CDR2 are MDHEN and SYDVKM. V shed 6 bases, J shed 2 bases, and the junction held 7 bases outside the gene matches. CDR3 sequence (DNA): TGTGCCAGCAGGGGGACAGGGAACACAAACTATGGCTACACCTTC. Translating it yields CASRGTGNTNYGYTF.